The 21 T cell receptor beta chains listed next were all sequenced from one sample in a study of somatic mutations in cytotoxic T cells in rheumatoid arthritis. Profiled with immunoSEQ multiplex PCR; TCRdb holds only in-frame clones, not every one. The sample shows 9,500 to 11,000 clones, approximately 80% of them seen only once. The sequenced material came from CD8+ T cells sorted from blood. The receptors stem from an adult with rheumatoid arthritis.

The CDR3 sequence is CASSTSTRGLYEQYF. CDR3 coding DNA: TGTGCTAGCTCTACTTCGACCCGGGGCCTCTACGAGCAGTACTTC. This chain uses TRBV12-5 with TRBJ2-7; D tentatively reads TRBD1 or TRBD2 (5 bases each). V shed 9 bases and J shed 3 bases, with 21 bases lying between them. CDR1 and CDR2 from the germline V gene are LGHNT and FRNRAP. The CDR3 loop spans 15 amino acids.

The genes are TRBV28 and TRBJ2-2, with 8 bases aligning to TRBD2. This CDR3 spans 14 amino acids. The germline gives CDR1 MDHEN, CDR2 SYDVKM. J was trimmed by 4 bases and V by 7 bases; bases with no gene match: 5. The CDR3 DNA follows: TGTGCCAGCAAACCAGCGGGAGTCACCGGGGAGCTGTTTTTT. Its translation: CASKPAGVTGELFF.

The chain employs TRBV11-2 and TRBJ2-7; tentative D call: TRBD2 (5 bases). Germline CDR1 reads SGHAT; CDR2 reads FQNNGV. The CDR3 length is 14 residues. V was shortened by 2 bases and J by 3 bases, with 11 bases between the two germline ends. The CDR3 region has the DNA TGTGCCAGCAGCTTATGGAGGACCCACTACGAGCAGTACTTC. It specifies CASSLWRTHYEQYF.

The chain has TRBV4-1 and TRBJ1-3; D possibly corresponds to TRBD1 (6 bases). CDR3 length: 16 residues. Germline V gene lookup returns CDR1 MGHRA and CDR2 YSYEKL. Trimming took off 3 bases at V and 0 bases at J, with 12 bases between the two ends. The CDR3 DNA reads TGCGCCAGCAGCCAGGCACAGGGATTCTCTGGAAACACCATATATTTT. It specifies CASSQAQGFSGNTIYF.

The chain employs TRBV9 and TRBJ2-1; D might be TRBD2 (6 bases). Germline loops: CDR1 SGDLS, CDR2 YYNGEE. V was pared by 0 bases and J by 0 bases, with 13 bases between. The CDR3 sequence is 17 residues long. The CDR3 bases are TGTGCCAGCAGCGTAGTGGCTAGCGCATACTCCTACAATGAGCAGTTCTTC. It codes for CASSVVASAYSYNEQFF. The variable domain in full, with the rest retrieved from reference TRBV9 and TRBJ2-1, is DSGVTQTPKHLITATGQRVTLRCSPRSGDLSVYWYQQSLDQGLQFLIQYYNGEERAKGNILERFSAQQFPDLHSELNLSSLELGDSALYFCASSVVASAYSYNEQFFGPGTRLTVL.

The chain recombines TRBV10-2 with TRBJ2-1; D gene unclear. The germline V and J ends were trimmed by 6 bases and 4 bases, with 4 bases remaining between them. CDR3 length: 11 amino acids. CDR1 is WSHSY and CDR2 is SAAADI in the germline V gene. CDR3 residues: CASSHYNEQFF. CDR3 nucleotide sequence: TGCGCCAGCAGCCATTACAATGAGCAGTTCTTC.

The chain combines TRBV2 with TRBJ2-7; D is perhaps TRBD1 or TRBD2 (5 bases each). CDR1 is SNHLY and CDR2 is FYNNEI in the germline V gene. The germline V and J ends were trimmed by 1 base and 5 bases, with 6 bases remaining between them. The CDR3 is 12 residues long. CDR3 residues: CASSEGGDEQYF. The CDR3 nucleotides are TGTGCCAGCAGTGAAGGAGGGGACGAGCAGTACTTC.

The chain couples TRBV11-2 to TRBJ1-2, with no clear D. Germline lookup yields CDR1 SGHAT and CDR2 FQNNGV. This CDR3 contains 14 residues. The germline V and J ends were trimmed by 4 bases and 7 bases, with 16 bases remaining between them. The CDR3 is CASSSTPAEGGYTF. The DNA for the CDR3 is TGTGCCAGCAGCTCAACGCCTGCAGAGGGTGGCTACACCTTC.

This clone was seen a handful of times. The CDR3 is CASSPVMLADYGYTF. The CDR3 coding sequence is TGCGCCAGCAGCCCCGTCATGCTCGCTGACTATGGCTACACCTTC. This chain links TRBV4-1 with TRBJ1-2; D is unclear. The germline CDR1 and CDR2 sequences are MGHRA and YSYEKL. CDR3 length: 15 residues. V was clipped by 4 bases and J by 3 bases, with 15 bases between them.

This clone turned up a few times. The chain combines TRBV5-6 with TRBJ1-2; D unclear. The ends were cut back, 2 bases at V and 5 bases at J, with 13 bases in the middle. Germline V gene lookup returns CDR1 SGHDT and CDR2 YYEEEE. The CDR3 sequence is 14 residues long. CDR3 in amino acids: CASSFDHPGYGYTF. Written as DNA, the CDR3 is TGTGCCAGCAGCTTTGACCATCCCGGATATGGCTACACCTTC. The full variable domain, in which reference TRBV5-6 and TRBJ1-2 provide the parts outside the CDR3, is DAGVTQSPTHLIKTRGQQVTLRCSPKSGHDTVSWYQQALGQGPQFIFQYYEEEERQRGNFPDRFSGHQFPNYSSELNVNALLLGDSALYLCASSFDHPGYGYTFGSGTRLTVV.

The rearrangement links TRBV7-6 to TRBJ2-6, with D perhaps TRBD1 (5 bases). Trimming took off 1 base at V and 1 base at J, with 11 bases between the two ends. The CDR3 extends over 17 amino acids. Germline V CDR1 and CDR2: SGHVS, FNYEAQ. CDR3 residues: CASSLGAGLSGANVLTF. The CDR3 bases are TGTGCCAGCAGCTTAGGAGCAGGGCTGTCTGGGGCCAACGTCCTGACTTTC.

Written as DNA, the CDR3 is TGCGCCAGCAGCTTTATGTGGGGGCGTGAAATTACCTCCTACGAGCAGTACTTC. Its translation is CASSFMWGREITSYEQYF. The chain recombines TRBV5-1 with TRBJ2-7; D may be TRBD1 (6 bases). V lost 2 bases to trimming and J lost 0 bases, with 21 bases between them. From germline, CDR1 is SGHRS and CDR2 YFSETQ. The CDR3 extends over 18 amino acids.

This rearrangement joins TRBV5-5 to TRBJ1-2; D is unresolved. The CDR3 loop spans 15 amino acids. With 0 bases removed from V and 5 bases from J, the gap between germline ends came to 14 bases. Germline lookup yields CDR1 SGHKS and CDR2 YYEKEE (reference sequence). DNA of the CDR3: TGTGCCAGCAGCTTGGGGGGAAGAATTGGGTATGGCTACACCTTC. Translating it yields CASSLGGRIGYGYTF.

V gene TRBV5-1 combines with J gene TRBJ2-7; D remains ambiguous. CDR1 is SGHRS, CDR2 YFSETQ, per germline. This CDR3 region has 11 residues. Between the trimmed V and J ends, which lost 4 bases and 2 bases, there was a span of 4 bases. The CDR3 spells CASSTAYEQYF. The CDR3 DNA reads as TGCGCCAGCAGCACGGCCTACGAGCAGTACTTC.

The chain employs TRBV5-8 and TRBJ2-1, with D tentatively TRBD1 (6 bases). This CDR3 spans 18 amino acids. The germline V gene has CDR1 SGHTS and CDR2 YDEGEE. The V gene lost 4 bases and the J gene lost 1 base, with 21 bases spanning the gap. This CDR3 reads CASSTSTYRVRSYNEQFF. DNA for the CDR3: TGTGCCAGCAGCACCTCAACCTACAGGGTAAGGTCCTACAATGAGCAGTTCTTC.

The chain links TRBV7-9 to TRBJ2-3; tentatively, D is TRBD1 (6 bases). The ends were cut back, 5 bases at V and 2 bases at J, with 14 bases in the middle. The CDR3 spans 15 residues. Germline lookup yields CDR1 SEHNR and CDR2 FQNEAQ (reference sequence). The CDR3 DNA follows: TGTGCCAGCAGCCCCAGGGACACTAACACAGATACGCAGTATTTT. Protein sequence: CASSPRDTNTDTQYF.

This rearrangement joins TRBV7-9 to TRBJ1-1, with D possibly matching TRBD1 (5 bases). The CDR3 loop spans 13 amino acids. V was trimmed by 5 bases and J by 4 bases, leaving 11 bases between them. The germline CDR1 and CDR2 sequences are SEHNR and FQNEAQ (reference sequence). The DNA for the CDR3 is TGTGCCAGCAGCCCGTGGGGGAGCACTGAAGCTTTCTTT. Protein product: CASSPWGSTEAFF.

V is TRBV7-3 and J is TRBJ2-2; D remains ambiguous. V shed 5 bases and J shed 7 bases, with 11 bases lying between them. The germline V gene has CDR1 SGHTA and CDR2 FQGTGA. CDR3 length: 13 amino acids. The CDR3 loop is CASSLGRVGELFF. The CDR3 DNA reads TGTGCCAGCAGCCTAGGACGGGTCGGGGAGCTGTTTTTT.

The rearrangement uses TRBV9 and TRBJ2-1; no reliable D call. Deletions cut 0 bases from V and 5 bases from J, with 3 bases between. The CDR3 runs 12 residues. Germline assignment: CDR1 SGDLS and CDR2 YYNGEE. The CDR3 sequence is CASSVGNNEQFF. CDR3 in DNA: TGTGCCAGCAGCGTAGGGAACAATGAGCAGTTCTTC.

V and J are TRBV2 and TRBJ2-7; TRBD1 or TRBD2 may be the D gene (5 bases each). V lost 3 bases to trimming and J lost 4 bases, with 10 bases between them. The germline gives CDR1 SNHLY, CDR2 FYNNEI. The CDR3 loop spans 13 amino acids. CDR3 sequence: CASSERGHYEQYF. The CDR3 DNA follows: TGTGCCAGCAGTGAGAGGGGTCATTACGAGCAGTACTTC.

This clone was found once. Here the CDR3 reads CAISVVGTSSYEQYF. The CDR3, as DNA: TGTGCCATCAGTGTAGTCGGCACCAGTTCCTACGAGCAGTACTTC. The V and J genes are TRBV10-3 and TRBJ2-7, with D uncertain. The CDR3 is 15 residues long. The V and J ends lost 4 bases and 1 base respectively, with 14 bases between them. The V gene's germline CDR1 is ENHRY and CDR2 SYGVKD.